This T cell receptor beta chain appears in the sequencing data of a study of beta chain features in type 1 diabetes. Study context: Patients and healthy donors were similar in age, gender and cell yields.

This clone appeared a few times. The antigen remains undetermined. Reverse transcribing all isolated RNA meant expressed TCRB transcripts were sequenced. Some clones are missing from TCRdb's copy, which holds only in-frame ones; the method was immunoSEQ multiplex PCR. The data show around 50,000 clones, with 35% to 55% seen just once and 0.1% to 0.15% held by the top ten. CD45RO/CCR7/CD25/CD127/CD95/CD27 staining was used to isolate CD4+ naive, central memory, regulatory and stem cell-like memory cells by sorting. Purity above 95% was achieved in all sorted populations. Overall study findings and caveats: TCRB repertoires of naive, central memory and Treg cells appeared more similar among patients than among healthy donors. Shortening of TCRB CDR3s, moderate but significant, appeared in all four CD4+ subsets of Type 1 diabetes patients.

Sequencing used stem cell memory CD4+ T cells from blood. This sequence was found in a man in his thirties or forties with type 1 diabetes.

The DNA for the CDR3 is TGTGCCAGCAGCCAATTTCGCCGGAGACCTGACAGCTACAATGAGCAGTTCTTC. It translates to CASSQFRRRPDSYNEQFF. The chain carries TRBV14 and TRBJ2-1, with D perhaps TRBD1 (5 bases). Germline values: CDR1 SGHDN, CDR2 FVKESK. This CDR3 region has 18 residues. Trimming stripped 2 bases from V and 3 bases from J, with 20 bases between.